These T cell receptor beta chains were read from a single sample in a study of cytotoxic CD8 clonotypes in ibrutinib-treated CLL. Sequencing used immunoSEQ multiplex PCR; TCRdb keeps in-frame clones, though not all of them. There are about 140,000 clones in the sample; about 75% occur only once, and 5.1% lies in the top ten. The sample was PBMCs, taken after 24 months of ibrutinib treatment. These receptors all stem from a human donor with chronic lymphocytic leukemia. CDR3s include the opening cysteine and the closing phenylalanine or tryptophan. D genes are given only for firm matches. Not every row has a clone size; where given, it reads once, few, many or a size class.

CDR3aa | CDR3nt | v_gene | d_gene | abundance | j_gene
CASSWGAKETQYF | TGCGCCAGCAGCTGGGGGGCCAAAGAGACCCAGTACTTC | TRBV5-1 | . | . | TRBJ2-5
CASMRGQNTYEQYF | TGTGCCAGCATGCGGGGACAGAACACCTACGAGCAGTACTTC | TRBV2 | . | . | TRBJ2-7
CASSPGAGPLHF | TGTGCCAGCTCACCGGGGGCAGGACCCCTCCACTTT | TRBV18 | . | . | TRBJ1-6
CAISEEGRRSPLHF | TGTGCCATCAGTGAGGAGGGGCGGCGTTCACCCCTCCACTTT | TRBV10-3 | . | . | TRBJ1-6
CASKEGTGNHEQFF | TGTGCCAGTAAGGAGGGGACAGGGAACCATGAGCAGTTCTTC | TRBV19 | TRBD1 | . | TRBJ2-1
CASERSQTYGYTF | TGTGCCAGCGAGCGGTCCCAGACTTATGGCTACACCTTC | TRBV19 | . | . | TRBJ1-2
CASSPQAGTQYF | TGTGCCAGCAGCCCCCAGGCTGGGACCCAGTACTTC | TRBV7-6 | . | . | TRBJ2-5
CASSVDGYNSPLHF | TGTGCCAGCAGCGTGGACGGGTATAATTCACCCCTCCACTTT | TRBV5-6 | . | . | TRBJ1-6
CAISEPGGKQETQYF | TGTGCCATCAGTGAACCTGGAGGAAAACAAGAGACCCAGTACTTC | TRBV10-3 | . | . | TRBJ2-5
CARSLGGLPTDTQYF | TGTGCCAGAAGCTTGGGGGGACTACCCACAGATACGCAGTATTTT | TRBV5-3 | TRBD2 | . | TRBJ2-3
CATSRDGQGGNQPQHF | TGTGCCACCAGCAGAGATGGGCAGGGTGGGAATCAGCCCCAGCATTTT | TRBV15 | . | . | TRBJ1-5
CASSLWGAVETQYF | TGTGCCAGCAGCTTATGGGGGGCAGTTGAGACCCAGTACTTC | TRBV7-2 | . | . | TRBJ2-5
CASSPRDRGTGELFF | TGTGCCAGCAGCCCCCGGGACAGAGGGACCGGGGAGCTGTTTTTT | TRBV14 | TRBD1 | . | TRBJ2-2
CASSIGDRYEQYF | TGTGCCAGTAGTATAGGGGACCGTTACGAGCAGTACTTC | TRBV19 | . | . | TRBJ2-7
CASSLVGSSYEQYF | TGTGCCAGCAGCTTAGTAGGCAGCTCCTACGAGCAGTACTTC | TRBV7-2 | . | . | TRBJ2-7
CAWTSGGQETQYF | TGTGCCTGGACTAGCGGGGGGCAAGAGACCCAGTACTTC | TRBV30 | TRBD2 | . | TRBJ2-5
CSVEARGQSYEQYF | TGCAGCGTTGAAGCCCGGGGACAGTCCTACGAGCAGTACTTC | TRBV29-1 | TRBD1 | once | TRBJ2-7
CASSQEVPGTGMYEQYF | TGCGCCAGCAGCCAAGAAGTCCCAGGGACAGGGATGTACGAGCAGTACTTC | TRBV4-3 | TRBD1 | . | TRBJ2-7
CASSSRDRADGYTF | TGTGCCAGCAGCTCCCGGGACAGGGCCGATGGCTACACCTTC | TRBV7-2 | TRBD1 | . | TRBJ1-2
CASSLSAGEAPYEQYF | TGTGCCAGCAGTTTATCGGCCGGGGAGGCCCCCTACGAGCAGTACTTC | TRBV27 | . | . | TRBJ2-7
CASSLARFASGGNNEQFF | TGCGCCAGCAGCTTGGCTCGCTTTGCTAGCGGGGGGAACAATGAGCAGTTCTTC | TRBV5-1 | TRBD2 | . | TRBJ2-1
CASSQEVGTYGYTF | TGCGCCAGCAGCCAAGAGGTAGGGACCTATGGCTACACCTTC | TRBV4-1 | . | . | TRBJ1-2
CASSRRTGNTEAFF | TGCGCCAGCAGCCGACGTACAGGGAACACTGAAGCTTTCTTT | TRBV5-1 | . | once | TRBJ1-1
CASSLYAGQNTGELFF | TGTGCCAGCAGCTTATATGCGGGGCAGAACACCGGGGAGCTGTTTTTT | TRBV7-3 | . | once | TRBJ2-2
CASSRDRRPNYGYTF | TGTGCCAGCTCACGGGACAGGAGACCAAACTATGGCTACACCTTC | TRBV18 | TRBD1 | . | TRBJ1-2
CASSLDGRGNTIYF | TGTGCCAGCAGCTTAGATGGCCGCGGAAACACCATATATTTT | TRBV7-2 | . | . | TRBJ1-3